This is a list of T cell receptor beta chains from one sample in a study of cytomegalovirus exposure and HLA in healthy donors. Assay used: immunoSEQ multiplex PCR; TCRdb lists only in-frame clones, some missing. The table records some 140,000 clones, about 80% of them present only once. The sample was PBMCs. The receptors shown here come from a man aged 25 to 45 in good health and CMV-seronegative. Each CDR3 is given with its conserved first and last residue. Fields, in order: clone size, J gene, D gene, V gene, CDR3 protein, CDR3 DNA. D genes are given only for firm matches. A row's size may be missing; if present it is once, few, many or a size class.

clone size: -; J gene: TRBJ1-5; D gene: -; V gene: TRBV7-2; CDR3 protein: CASSRTVYSNQPQHF; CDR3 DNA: TGTGCCAGCAGTCGGACAGTCTATAGCAATCAGCCCCAGCATTTT
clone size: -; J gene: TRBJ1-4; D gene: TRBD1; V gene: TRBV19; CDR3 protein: CASSRGQAINEKLFF; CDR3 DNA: TGTGCCAGTAGTAGGGGACAGGCCATTAATGAAAAACTGTTTTTT
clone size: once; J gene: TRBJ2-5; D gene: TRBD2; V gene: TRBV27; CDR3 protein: CASSVRFLGGGQETQYF; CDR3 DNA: TGTGCCAGCAGTGTCCGCTTCCTTGGGGGGGGCCAAGAGACCCAGTACTTC
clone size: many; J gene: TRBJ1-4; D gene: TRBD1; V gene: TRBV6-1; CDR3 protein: CASSPPGGNEKLFF; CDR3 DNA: TGTGCCAGCAGTCCCCCAGGGGGGAATGAAAAACTGTTTTTT
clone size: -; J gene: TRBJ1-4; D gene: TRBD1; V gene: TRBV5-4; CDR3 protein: CASSLGQGYEKLFF; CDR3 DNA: TGTGCCAGCAGCTTGGGACAGGGGTATGAAAAACTGTTTTTT
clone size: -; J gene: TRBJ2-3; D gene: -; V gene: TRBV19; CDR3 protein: CASSIDNRLPHTDTQYF; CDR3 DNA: TGTGCCAGTAGTATAGATAATCGACTACCCCACACAGATACGCAGTATTTT
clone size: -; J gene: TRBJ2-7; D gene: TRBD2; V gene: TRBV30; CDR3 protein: CAWSPGRREGLYEQYF; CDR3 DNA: TGTGCCTGGAGTCCCGGTCGACGGGAGGGCCTCTACGAGCAGTACTTC
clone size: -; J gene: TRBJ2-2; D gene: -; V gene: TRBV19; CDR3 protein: CASSIAWQGRSGELFF; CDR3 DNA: TGTGCCAGTAGTATTGCGTGGCAGGGGCGGTCCGGGGAGCTGTTTTTT
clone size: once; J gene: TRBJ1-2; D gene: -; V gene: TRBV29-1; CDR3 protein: CSVEGADYGYTF; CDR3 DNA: TGCAGCGTTGAGGGGGCGGACTATGGCTACACCTTC
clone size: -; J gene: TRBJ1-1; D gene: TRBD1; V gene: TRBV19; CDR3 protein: CASRDDRGRTEAFF; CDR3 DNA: TGTGCCAGTAGAGACGACAGGGGGCGTACTGAAGCTTTCTTT
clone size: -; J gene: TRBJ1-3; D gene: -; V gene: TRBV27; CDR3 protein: CASKRSSGNTIYF; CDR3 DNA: TGTGCCAGCAAAAGGAGCTCTGGAAACACTATATATTTT
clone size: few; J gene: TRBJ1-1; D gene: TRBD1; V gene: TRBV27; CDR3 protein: CASSSRRTGGRNTEAFF; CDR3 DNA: TGTGCCAGCAGTTCCAGGAGGACAGGGGGCCGGAACACTGAAGCTTTCTTT
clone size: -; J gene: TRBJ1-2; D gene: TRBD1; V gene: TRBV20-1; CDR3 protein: CSGTGGGGYTF; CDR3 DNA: TGCAGTGGTACAGGGGGCGGCGGCTACACCTTC
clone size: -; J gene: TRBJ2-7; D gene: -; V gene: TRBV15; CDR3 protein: CATSRDLRRYEQYF; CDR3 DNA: TGTGCCACCAGCAGAGATCTCCGGCGGTACGAGCAGTACTTC
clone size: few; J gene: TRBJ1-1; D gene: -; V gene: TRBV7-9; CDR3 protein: CASSLGATNTEAFF; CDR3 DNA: TGTGCCAGCAGCTTAGGGGCTACGAACACTGAAGCTTTCTTT
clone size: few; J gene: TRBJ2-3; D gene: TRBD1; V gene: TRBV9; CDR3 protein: CASNPRGTDTQYF; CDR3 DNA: TGTGCCAGCAACCCCAGGGGGACAGATACGCAGTATTTT
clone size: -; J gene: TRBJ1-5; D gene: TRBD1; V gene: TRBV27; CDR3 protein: CASSKGQGEQPQHF; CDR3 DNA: TGTGCCAGCAGTAAAGGACAGGGTGAACAGCCCCAGCATTTT
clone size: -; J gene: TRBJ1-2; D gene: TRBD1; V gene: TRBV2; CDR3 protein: CASNLDRGLRGGYTF; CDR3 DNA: TGTGCCAGCAACCTGGACAGGGGGCTAAGAGGTGGCTACACCTTC
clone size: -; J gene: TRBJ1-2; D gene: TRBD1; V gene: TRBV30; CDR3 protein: CAWSRDSAYGYTF; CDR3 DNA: TGTGCCTGGAGTAGGGACAGCGCCTATGGCTACACCTTC
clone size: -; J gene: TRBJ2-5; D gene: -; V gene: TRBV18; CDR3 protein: CASSPSLQDTQYF; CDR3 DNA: TGTGCCAGCTCACCCTCCCTACAGGACACCCAGTACTTC
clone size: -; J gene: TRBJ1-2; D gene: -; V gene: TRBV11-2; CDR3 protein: CASSLGMGAPVHGYTF; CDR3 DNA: TGTGCCAGCAGCTTAGGGATGGGGGCGCCGGTCCATGGCTACACCTTC
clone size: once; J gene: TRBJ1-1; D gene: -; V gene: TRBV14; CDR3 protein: CASSHVQGYTEAFF; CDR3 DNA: TGTGCCAGCAGCCATGTTCAGGGGTACACTGAAGCTTTCTTT
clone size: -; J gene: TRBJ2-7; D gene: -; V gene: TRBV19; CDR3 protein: CASSTKPGEQYF; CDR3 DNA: TGTGCCAGTAGTACCAAGCCGGGGGAGCAGTACTTC
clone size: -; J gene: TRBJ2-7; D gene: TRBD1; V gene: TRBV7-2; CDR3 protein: CASMFQTGTGGYEQYF; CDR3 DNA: TGTGCCAGCATGTTCCAAACCGGGACAGGGGGCTACGAGCAGTACTTC
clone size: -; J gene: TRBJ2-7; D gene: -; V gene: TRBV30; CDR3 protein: CAWSSPRGGGTSYEQYF; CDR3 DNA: TGTGCCTGGAGTTCCCCCCGGGGTGGCGGGACCTCATACGAGCAGTACTTC
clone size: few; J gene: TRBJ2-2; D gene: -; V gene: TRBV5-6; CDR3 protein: CASSPGRGTVLETGELFF; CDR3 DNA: TGTGCCAGCAGCCCGGGACGCGGGACAGTCCTAGAGACCGGGGAGCTGTTTTTT